This T cell receptor (beta chain) was observed in a study of T cells after yellow fever vaccination. Between the trimmed V and J ends, which lost 5 bases and 2 bases, there was a span of 18 bases. The length of the CDR3 is 16 residues. The germline gives CDR1 MNHNS, CDR2 SASEGT. TCRdb processed the 5' RACE reads anew with MiXCR; each CDR3 protein has one entry. The data hold nearly 45,000 distinct CDR3 sequences, with roughly 7% observed a single time. This clonotype was counted ten times or more. Sequencing used CD8+ T cells not binding an NS4B(214-222) dextramer, sorted from PBMCs, obtained 45 days after the yellow fever booster vaccination. The clonotype was recovered from a young man who received the YFV17D yellow fever vaccine. V and J are TRBV6-1 and TRBJ2-5; a possible D gene is TRBD2 (5 bases). The CDR3 DNA reads as TGTGCCAGCAGTCCTACTTGGCTACGACTACAAGAGACCCAGTACTTC. This translates into CASSPTWLRLQETQYF.